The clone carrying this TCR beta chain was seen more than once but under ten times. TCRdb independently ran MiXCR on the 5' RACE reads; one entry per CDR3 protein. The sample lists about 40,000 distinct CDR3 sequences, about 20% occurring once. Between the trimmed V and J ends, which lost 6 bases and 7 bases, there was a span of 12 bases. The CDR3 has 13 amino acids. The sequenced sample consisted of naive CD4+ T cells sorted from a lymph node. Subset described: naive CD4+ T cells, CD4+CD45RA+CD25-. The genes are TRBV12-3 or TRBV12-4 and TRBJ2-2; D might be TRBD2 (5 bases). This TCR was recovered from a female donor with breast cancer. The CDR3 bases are TGTGCCAGCAGCATTAGCGACGTCGGGGAGCTGTTTTTT. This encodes CASSISDVGELFF.